This is a list of T cell receptor beta chains from one sample in a study of T-cell memory formation after mild COVID-19. TCRdb re-called the 5' RACE reads through MiXCR, storing one row per CDR3 protein. The sample carries 250,000 to 350,000 distinct CDR3 sequences, 15% to 20% recorded once. The sample was PBMCs or a T cell subset sorted from them (not recorded which). The source of these receptors is a man aged 18 to 29 who had mild COVID-19 (a few samples of this study predate the infection). Cell type and time point are not known. Each CDR3 is given with its conserved first and last residue. D genes are given only for firm matches. Only some rows state a clone size, as once, few, many or a class for expanded clones.

size	D	J	V	DNA	CDR3
few	TRBD1	TRBJ2-7	TRBV7-2	TGTGCCAGCAGCGGACAGGGGGCAAACTACGAGCAGTACTTC	CASSGQGANYEQYF
NA	TRBD1	TRBJ1-5	TRBV6-2/TRBV6-3	TGTGCCAGCAGCCACCGGGACAGTTTTCAGCCCCAGCATTTT	CASSHRDSFQPQHF
NA	NA	TRBJ2-3	TRBV7-9	TGTGCCAGCAGCCCCGTAGAAACCTCGGATACGCAGTATTTT	CASSPVETSDTQYF
few	NA	TRBJ2-3	TRBV7-9	TGTGCCAGCAGCTTTACAGAGAGCACAGATACGCAGTATTTT	CASSFTESTDTQYF
few	TRBD2	TRBJ2-1	TRBV20-1	TGCAGTGCTCCCCAAGGCGGGGGGCCCAATGAGCAGTTCTTC	CSAPQGGGPNEQFF
few	NA	TRBJ2-1	TRBV7-2	TGTGCCAGCAGCCACCCGGGAAGGGAGCAGTTCTTC	CASSHPGREQFF
NA	NA	TRBJ1-5	TRBV19	TGTGCCAGTAGGGCTCTTTATCAGCCCCAGCATTTT	CASRALYQPQHF
few	TRBD2	TRBJ2-1	TRBV29-1	TGCAGCGGTTCGGGGGGACGGTCCTACAATGAGCAGTTCTTC	CSGSGGRSYNEQFF
few	TRBD1	TRBJ2-2	TRBV5-1	TGCGCCAGCAGCCAGGACAGGGGGAACACCGGGGAGCTGTTTTTT	CASSQDRGNTGELFF
NA	TRBD1	TRBJ2-1	TRBV7-2	TGTGCCAGCAGCCTACAGACAGGGGAAAACAATGAGCAGTTCTTC	CASSLQTGENNEQFF
NA	NA	TRBJ1-2	TRBV7-8	TGTGCCAGCAGCTGGACACCGGGTGGCGGCTACACCTTC	CASSWTPGGGYTF
NA	TRBD1	TRBJ1-6	TRBV20-1	TGCAGTGCTGCAATGACAGGGTTCGGATCACCCCTCCACTTT	CSAAMTGFGSPLHF